A selection of T cell receptor beta chains follows, all from one sample in a study of cytomegalovirus exposure and HLA in healthy donors. The assay was immunoSEQ multiplex PCR, and TCRdb's table has in-frame clones only and misses some. The sample features fewer than 130,000 clones, with around 0.59% in its top ten. The sample was PBMCs. These receptors were taken from a man in his fifties in good health and CMV-seronegative. Both conserved end residues are part of each CDR3. Fields, in order: D gene, J gene, V gene, CDR3 protein, CDR3 DNA. The D gene is left open where the match is weak.

NA TRBJ1-5 TRBV6-4 CASSPEEGQPQHF TGTGCCAGCAGCCCAGAGGAGGGTCAGCCCCAGCATTTT
TRBD1 TRBJ2-7 TRBV7-6 CASSLGPGQAYEQYF TGTGCCAGCAGCTTAGGCCCCGGACAGGCCTACGAGCAGTACTTC
NA TRBJ2-7 TRBV27 CASSRGTGYEQYF TGTGCCAGCAGCCGAGGGACTGGCTACGAGCAGTACTTC
TRBD1 TRBJ1-5 TRBV19 CASSMWTGGGQPQHF TGTGCCAGTAGTATGTGGACAGGGGGCGGTCAGCCCCAGCATTTT
NA TRBJ2-1 TRBV4-2 CASSQESAGWNNEQFF TGTGCCAGCAGCCAAGAATCCGCAGGGTGGAACAATGAGCAGTTCTTC
TRBD2 TRBJ2-1 TRBV7-9 CASGTSGRGSEQFF TGTGCCTCCGGGACTAGCGGGAGAGGCAGTGAGCAGTTCTTC
NA TRBJ2-2 TRBV27 CASSPAGSRPGELFF TGTGCCAGCAGCCCCGCCGGGTCCCGTCCCGGGGAGCTGTTTTTT
NA TRBJ2-7 TRBV7-3 CASSPGQGYEQYF TGTGCCAGCAGCCCGGGACAAGGATACGAGCAGTACTTC
NA TRBJ1-1 TRBV4-3 CASSQELRDYAFF TGCGCCAGCAGCCAAGAACTCCGGGACTACGCTTTCTTT
TRBD1 TRBJ1-4 TRBV6-5 CASSYWAGGSNEKLFF TGTGCCAGCAGTTACTGGGCAGGGGGTTCCAATGAAAAACTGTTTTTT
NA TRBJ1-3 TRBV6-5 CASSSRGLHAGNTIYF TGTGCCAGCAGTTCCAGAGGACTCCATGCTGGAAACACCATATATTTT
NA TRBJ1-5 TRBV6-6 CASSYSSGPQHF TGTGCCAGCAGTTACTCTTCAGGACCCCAGCATTTT
TRBD2 TRBJ2-7 TRBV2 CASSGGLAASYEQYF TGTGCCAGCAGTGGGGGACTAGCGGCCTCCTACGAGCAGTACTTC
NA TRBJ2-7 TRBV2 CASSEAPALEQYF TGTGCCAGCAGTGAAGCGCCAGCGTTGGAGCAGTACTTC
NA TRBJ1-2 TRBV7-2 CASSLAGLPLEYGYTF TGTGCCAGCAGCTTAGCGGGACTCCCCTTAGAATATGGCTACACCTTC
NA TRBJ2-5 TRBV5-4 CASSSSYQETQYF TGTGCCAGCAGCTCCTCGTACCAAGAGACCCAGTACTTC
NA TRBJ2-7 TRBV18 CASSPTRSYSYEQYF TGTGCCAGCTCACCAACTCGCAGCTACAGCTACGAGCAGTACTTC
TRBD2 TRBJ2-7 TRBV7-9 CASSPSGSIYEQYF TGTGCCAGCAGCCCTAGCGGGAGTATTTACGAGCAGTACTTC
NA TRBJ2-2 TRBV11-3 CASSLVGEDTGELFF TGTGCCAGCAGCTTAGTGGGGGAGGACACCGGGGAGCTGTTTTTT
NA TRBJ1-1 TRBV11-3 CASSLGRGGNTEAFF TGTGCCAGCAGCTTGGGTCGAGGGGGGAACACTGAAGCTTTCTTT
NA TRBJ1-2 TRBV28 CASRPSSGYTF TGTGCCAGCCGTCCATCGAGTGGCTACACCTTC
TRBD1 TRBJ1-2 TRBV11-3 CASSFSNRGVNYGYTF TGTGCCAGCAGCTTCTCGAACAGGGGCGTTAACTATGGCTACACCTTC
NA TRBJ1-3 TRBV9 CASSSRGAPGNTIYF TGTGCCAGCAGCTCTCGGGGGGCGCCAGGAAACACCATATATTTT
NA TRBJ2-1 TRBV5-1 CASSDQGYNEQFF TGCGCCAGCAGCGATCAGGGATACAATGAGCAGTTCTTC
TRBD2 TRBJ2-3 TRBV4-2 CASSHRPGTSAPDTQYF TGTGCCAGCAGCCACCGTCCCGGGACTAGCGCCCCAGATACGCAGTATTTT
NA TRBJ2-6 TRBV5-1 CASSPGQGGTSGANVLTF TGCGCCAGCAGCCCTGGACAAGGGGGAACCTCGGGGGCCAACGTCCTGACTTTC
NA TRBJ1-2 TRBV5-1 CASSLQQSNYGYTF TGCGCCAGCAGCTTGCAACAGTCTAACTATGGCTACACCTTC
NA TRBJ1-1 TRBV18 CASSIQVVNTEAFF TGTGCCAGCTCAATACAAGTCGTGAACACTGAAGCTTTCTTT
TRBD1 TRBJ1-2 TRBV19 CASSGPTGVRSYGYTF TGTGCCAGTAGTGGCCCTACAGGGGTTCGGAGCTATGGCTACACCTTC
TRBD1 TRBJ2-7 TRBV6-5 CASSLGTDPFYEQYF TGTGCCAGCAGTTTGGGGACAGACCCATTCTACGAGCAGTACTTC
NA TRBJ2-3 TRBV5-6 CASSPWGGSISLDTQYF TGTGCCAGCAGCCCCTGGGGGGGCTCTATTAGTTTGGATACGCAGTATTTT
NA TRBJ2-7 TRBV15 CATSRIPPGHTEQYF TGTGCCACCAGCAGAATTCCGCCGGGACATACGGAGCAGTACTTC
TRBD2 TRBJ2-1 TRBV11-3 CASSLYSGNPNEQFF TGTGCCAGCAGCCTATATAGCGGGAACCCTAATGAGCAGTTCTTC
NA TRBJ1-4 TRBV7-2 CASSLAGGARGKLFF TGTGCCAGCAGCCTAGCTGGGGGGGCCAGAGGAAAACTGTTTTTT
NA TRBJ2-7 TRBV27 CASSLWYRADEQYF TGTGCCAGCAGTTTATGGTACAGGGCGGACGAGCAGTACTTC
TRBD1 TRBJ1-2 TRBV19 CASSPRTGAHYGYTF TGTGCCAGTAGTCCTCGGACAGGGGCACACTATGGCTACACCTTC
TRBD1 TRBJ1-2 TRBV5-1 CASSPDNGQGKTRRDGYTF TGCGCCAGCAGCCCCGATAATGGACAGGGAAAAACCAGGAGAGATGGCTACACCTTC
NA TRBJ1-4 TRBV15 CATSRDGTSNEKLFF TGTGCCACCAGCAGAGATGGGACTAGTAATGAAAAACTGTTTTTT
TRBD2 TRBJ2-3 TRBV6-6 CASSQQAGGTDTQYF TGTGCCAGCAGTCAACAAGCGGGGGGCACAGATACGCAGTATTTT
TRBD2 TRBJ2-3 TRBV29-1 CSVEGKSGRLDTQYF TGCAGCGTTGAAGGGAAGAGCGGGAGATTAGATACGCAGTATTTT
NA TRBJ2-2 TRBV5-4 CASNDRRAGGWSGELFF TGTGCCAGCAACGACCGACGGGCAGGAGGGTGGAGCGGGGAGCTGTTTTTT
NA TRBJ1-1 TRBV2 CASSEGRGGVIKAFF TGTGCCAGCAGTGAAGGTAGGGGAGGAGTGATAAAAGCTTTCTTT
NA TRBJ1-3 TRBV9 CASSEDSGNTIYF TGTGCCAGCAGCGAGGACAGTGGAAACACCATATATTTT
NA TRBJ1-1 TRBV5-4 CASSRRQDGVGAEAFF TGTGCCAGCAGCCGGCGTCAGGACGGGGTTGGGGCTGAAGCTTTCTTT
TRBD2 TRBJ2-5 TRBV7-8 CASSLGLAGRKYQETQYF TGTGCCAGCAGCTTAGGGCTAGCGGGGCGAAAGTACCAAGAGACCCAGTACTTC
NA TRBJ1-2 TRBV5-4 CASSPPRPDYGYTF TGTGCCAGCAGCCCCCCCAGGCCGGACTATGGCTACACCTTC
NA TRBJ2-1 TRBV29-1 CSAQLSGRSYNEQFF TGCAGCGCCCAGCTTAGCGGACGCTCCTACAATGAGCAGTTCTTC